This T cell receptor (beta chain) is from a study of vaccination effects on CD4 cells after COVID-19. Study summary: Each participant was administered two doses of either the BNT162b2 or the mRNA-1273 vaccine. Whole-study results and caveats: Whether induced by infection or by vaccine, clones showed marked clonal contraction late after vaccination.

Antigen-specific CD4+ T cells were first expanded with viral peptide pools by the ViraFEST assay and only then sequenced. Subsequent to 10 days of culture, CD4+ T cells were isolated. Vaccine recipients, nucleocapsid antibody negative, had no prior SARS-CoV-2 infection. In culture with 10 IU/ml IL-2 and roughly 10 ug/ml peptides, PBMC were grown at a few million per well. The authors replaced half the medium with IL-2 medium on days 3 and 7. The length of the CDR3 is 18 residues. The germline V and J ends were trimmed by 0 bases and 1 base, with 19 bases remaining between them. CDR1 is MNHEY and CDR2 is SMNVEV in the germline V gene (reference sequence). In regard to this clone: What it binds is unknown.

Profiling relied on immunoSEQ multiplex PCR, and the TCRdb table lists in-frame clones only, not all of them. The table lists about 24,000 clones, roughly three quarters of them singletons, with about 9.3% in the top ten. The receptor comes from a human donor who received a COVID-19 vaccine. The J gene is TRBJ2-7, the V gene TRBV27; D may match TRBD1 or TRBD2 (5 bases each). This specimen consisted of CD4+ T cells from PBMCs cultured with HCoV-NL63 spike peptides, obtained before COVID-19 vaccination. The CDR3 spells CASSLSELGWDGSYEQYF. Written as DNA, the CDR3 is TGTGCCAGCAGTTTATCGGAGTTGGGCTGGGACGGTTCCTACGAGCAGTACTTC.